This is a list of T cell receptor beta chains from one sample in a study of technical replicates of blood from a few donors. Sequenced by immunoSEQ multiplex PCR; TCRdb stores in-frame clones only, minus some. The profile shows some 70,000 clones, around nine tenths of them singletons. Sequenced: T cells isolated from PBMCs. Every receptor here comes from a human donor in good health. Each CDR3 is given with its conserved first and last residue. Fields, in order: CDR3 protein, CDR3 DNA, V gene, CDR3 length, D gene, J gene, clone size. A D gene is named only where the DNA matches it firmly. Expanded clones get a size class; other rows say once, few or many, or leave the size out.

CASSERQGSEAFF,TGTGCCAGCAGTGAGCGACAGGGGTCTGAAGCTTTCTTT,TRBV6-1,13,TRBD1,TRBJ1-1,NA
CASSVSGRGDEQFF,TGTGCCAGCAGCGTCTCCGGGAGGGGCGATGAGCAGTTCTTC,TRBV9,14,TRBD2,TRBJ2-1,NA
CASSLDVRYEQYF,TGTGCCAGCAGCTTGGATGTGCGCTACGAGCAGTACTTC,TRBV5-6,13,NA,TRBJ2-7,NA
CASSFSETQYF,TGTGCCAGCAGCTTTTCTGAGACCCAGTACTTC,TRBV11-1,11,NA,TRBJ2-5,NA
CAWGLAAYNEQFF,TGTGCCTGGGGACTAGCGGCTTACAATGAGCAGTTCTTC,TRBV30,13,TRBD2,TRBJ2-1,NA
CASRIVSGAEKLFF,TGTGCCAGCAGGATTGTTAGCGGGGCTGAAAAACTGTTTTTT,TRBV6-5,14,NA,TRBJ1-4,NA
CASSTLEEWDTQYF,TGTGCCAGCAGTACCCTGGAGGAGTGGGATACGCAGTATTTT,TRBV27,14,NA,TRBJ2-3,NA
CASSVAGVVGETQYF,TGTGCCAGCAGCGTAGCGGGAGTAGTGGGGGAGACCCAGTACTTC,TRBV9,15,NA,TRBJ2-5,once
CASSLVHGEETQYF,TGTGCCAGCAGCTTAGTCCACGGTGAAGAGACCCAGTACTTC,TRBV7-8,14,NA,TRBJ2-5,NA
CASSLKGTDTQYF,TGTGCCAGCAGCTTAAAGGGGACAGATACGCAGTATTTT,TRBV7-3,13,NA,TRBJ2-3,NA
CAWSVGATDTQYF,TGTGCCTGGAGTGTGGGGGCCACAGATACGCAGTATTTT,TRBV30,13,NA,TRBJ2-3,NA
CASSQELANEQFF,TGCGCCAGCAGCCAAGAGCTAGCTAACGAGCAGTTCTTC,TRBV4-3,13,NA,TRBJ2-1,NA
CASSRDRGRYEQYF,TGTGCCAGCAGTCGGGACAGGGGGCGCTACGAGCAGTACTTC,TRBV27,14,TRBD1,TRBJ2-7,NA
CAISDQTSGWDQYF,TGTGCCATCAGTGACCAGACTAGCGGGTGGGACCAGTACTTC,TRBV10-3,14,TRBD2,TRBJ2-5,NA
CASSVGGARVAANQPQHF,TGCGCCAGCAGTGTCGGGGGGGCAAGGGTTGCGGCCAATCAGCCCCAGCATTTT,TRBV10-2,18,NA,TRBJ1-5,NA
CASSYETGNTEAFF,TGTGCCAGCAGTTACGAAACAGGGAACACTGAAGCTTTCTTT,TRBV6-5,14,NA,TRBJ1-1,NA
CASSFGAQGAYEQYF,TGTGCCAGCAGCTTCGGTGCCCAGGGGGCCTACGAGCAGTACTTC,TRBV5-5,15,TRBD1,TRBJ2-7,NA
CASTLWTLQGRPNYGYTF,TGTGCCAGCACCCTTTGGACGCTACAGGGGCGACCTAACTATGGCTACACCTTC,TRBV7-9,18,TRBD1,TRBJ1-2,NA
CASSTLSNQPQHF,TGTGCCAGTAGTACGCTAAGCAATCAGCCCCAGCATTTT,TRBV19,13,NA,TRBJ1-5,once
CASSQGQGGNTIYF,TGTGCCAGCAGCCAGGGACAGGGTGGAAACACCATATATTTT,TRBV7-9,14,TRBD1,TRBJ1-3,NA
CASSRPSESSGNTIYF,TGTGCCAGCAGCCGACCAAGCGAGAGCTCTGGAAACACCATATATTTT,TRBV5-8,16,NA,TRBJ1-3,NA
CASSSPLLAGNTGELFF,TGTGCCAGCAGCTCCCCTTTGCTAGCGGGTAACACCGGGGAGCTGTTTTTT,TRBV28,17,TRBD2,TRBJ2-2,once
CASSYVQGSLNTEAFF,TGTGCCAGCAGTTACGTGCAGGGGTCGTTGAACACTGAAGCTTTCTTT,TRBV6-5,16,NA,TRBJ1-1,NA
CASSRGVVLKETQYF,TGTGCCAGCAGCCGGGGGGTAGTCCTAAAAGAGACCCAGTACTTC,TRBV7-6,15,TRBD2,TRBJ2-5,NA
CASSRSTGGSWGYTF,TGTGCCAGCAGCAGATCAACAGGGGGCTCCTGGGGCTACACCTTC,TRBV11-3,15,TRBD1,TRBJ1-2,NA
CASSVGTANYGYTF,TGTGCCAGCAGCGTCGGGACAGCTAACTATGGCTACACCTTC,TRBV5-4,14,TRBD1,TRBJ1-2,NA
CASTIQGAGNTIYF,TGTGCCAGCACCATACAGGGGGCTGGAAACACCATATATTTT,TRBV2,14,TRBD1,TRBJ1-3,once
CASSMVGAFLANYGYTF,TGTGCCAGTAGTATGGTGGGGGCGTTTTTGGCTAACTATGGCTACACCTTC,TRBV19,17,NA,TRBJ1-2,once
CASSLTGIEQYF,TGTGCCAGCAGCTTAACAGGGATCGAGCAGTACTTC,TRBV7-9,12,NA,TRBJ2-7,NA
CASSLRDGGASYEQYF,TGTGCCAGCAGCTTAAGGGACGGGGGGGCCTCCTACGAGCAGTACTTC,TRBV13,16,TRBD2,TRBJ2-7,once
CASSYLTGADGYTF,TGTGCCAGCAGTTACTTGACAGGGGCGGATGGCTACACCTTC,TRBV6-5,14,TRBD1,TRBJ1-2,NA
CASSRDRAGEKLFF,TGTGCCAGCAGCCGGGACAGGGCAGGGGAAAAACTGTTTTTT,TRBV7-3,14,TRBD1,TRBJ1-4,NA
CASSQDRMGPDTGELFF,TGTGCCAGCAGCCAAGATCGGATGGGGCCCGACACCGGGGAGCTGTTTTTT,TRBV4-2,17,NA,TRBJ2-2,NA
CASSLTDYEQYF,TGCGCCAGCAGCTTAACAGACTACGAGCAGTACTTC,TRBV5-1,12,NA,TRBJ2-7,NA
CASSQPGTGGLTNEKLFF,TGCGCCAGCAGCCAGCCCGGGACAGGGGGCCTAACTAATGAAAAACTGTTTTTT,TRBV4-3,18,TRBD1,TRBJ1-4,NA
CSVPRTGRNEQFF,TGCAGCGTTCCCAGGACAGGGAGGAATGAGCAGTTCTTC,TRBV29-1,13,TRBD1,TRBJ2-1,few
CASSQAPSGVRDTQYF,TGTGCCAGCAGCCAAGCCCCCTCAGGGGTGAGGGATACGCAGTATTTT,TRBV4-2,16,NA,TRBJ2-3,NA
CASTPGQGTYEQYF,TGTGCCAGCACACCGGGACAGGGTACCTACGAGCAGTACTTC,TRBV6-6,14,TRBD1,TRBJ2-7,NA
CASSLTGGNEKLFF,TGTGCCAGCAGCTTGACAGGGGGTAATGAAAAACTGTTTTTT,TRBV5-6,14,TRBD1,TRBJ1-4,few
CSVTTGQASWEQYF,TGCAGCGTTACAACGGGACAGGCCTCGTGGGAGCAGTACTTC,TRBV29-1,14,TRBD1,TRBJ2-7,NA
CASRESGGTEAFF,TGCGCCAGCAGGGAGTCAGGGGGCACTGAAGCTTTCTTT,TRBV5-1,13,TRBD1,TRBJ1-1,once
CAWSIGQPNEKLFF,TGTGCCTGGAGTATTGGACAGCCTAATGAAAAACTGTTTTTT,TRBV30,14,NA,TRBJ1-4,NA
CAWHRPGAYEQYF,TGTGCCTGGCACCGACCAGGGGCCTACGAGCAGTACTTC,TRBV30,13,NA,TRBJ2-7,NA
CASSFLRADEQYF,TGTGCCAGCAGTTTCCTCAGGGCGGACGAGCAGTACTTC,TRBV27,13,NA,TRBJ2-7,NA
CASSSDSPMVSNQPQHF,TGTGCCAGCAGTTCAGACTCCCCAATGGTTAGCAATCAGCCCCAGCATTTT,TRBV27,17,NA,TRBJ1-5,NA